This TCR beta chain is drawn from a study of cytomegalovirus exposure and HLA in healthy donors. The study's findings and limits: A prior analysis recorded that most TCR beta V segments were productive about 90% or about 30% of the time. While the bulk of TCR sequences proved rare, some public TCRs turned up in many donors.

Both 60 Vbeta primers and 13 Jbeta primers went into the PCR. Authors' methods: Unique TCR beta chains numbered approximately 80 million in a later analysis, with roughly 10 million shared. Only in-frame clones appear in the TCRdb table, and some are missing; sequencing was by immunoSEQ multiplex PCR. That table furnishes V, J and clone size, whereas the DNA furnished D and trimming. The sample includes 59,000 or so clones, 65% to 75% of them seen just once. Trimming took 4 bases from V and 2 from J; bases not matched to a gene: 6. The CDR3 consists of 15 residues. Germline lookup yields CDR1 ENHRY and CDR2 SYGVKD. As concerns this clone: Its target is not known.

The source material was PBMCs. This receptor was obtained from a man younger than 40 in good health and CMV-seropositive. This chain connects TRBV10-3 to TRBJ2-7; TRBD1 agrees at 9 bases. The CDR3 DNA reads as TGTGCCATCAGTGGGGCCGGGACAGGGACCTACGAGCAGTACTTC. Amino acids: CAISGAGTGTYEQYF.